The TCR beta chain described here comes from a study of cytomegalovirus exposure and HLA in healthy donors. The CDR3 totals 14 residues. V was trimmed by 0 bases and J by 3 bases, leaving 9 bases between them. The germline V gene encodes CDR1 SGHRS and CDR2 YFSETQ. Study observations and caveats: Indistinguishable V segments, including TRBV6-2 and TRBV6-3, were excluded. It was shown in a later analysis that HLA-associated TCR beta chains were more clonally expanded than other, equally common chains.

Comment on this clone: Its specificity is unknown.

Researchers ran the PCR with 60 Vbeta and 13 Jbeta primers. Libraries were prepared by immunoSEQ multiplex PCR; TCRdb keeps only in-frame clonotypes and omits some of them. The sample consists of 75,000 to 95,000 clones, more than 55% of them appearing once. V gene TRBV5-1 combines with J gene TRBJ2-5; D possibly corresponds to TRBD2 (6 bases). Sequenced sample: PBMCs. The TCR comes from a woman between 45 and 65 years old in good health and CMV-seropositive. In nucleotides, the CDR3 is TGCGCCAGCAGCTTGGAGTCTAGCGAAGAGACCCAGTACTTC. Translation gives CASSLESSEETQYF.